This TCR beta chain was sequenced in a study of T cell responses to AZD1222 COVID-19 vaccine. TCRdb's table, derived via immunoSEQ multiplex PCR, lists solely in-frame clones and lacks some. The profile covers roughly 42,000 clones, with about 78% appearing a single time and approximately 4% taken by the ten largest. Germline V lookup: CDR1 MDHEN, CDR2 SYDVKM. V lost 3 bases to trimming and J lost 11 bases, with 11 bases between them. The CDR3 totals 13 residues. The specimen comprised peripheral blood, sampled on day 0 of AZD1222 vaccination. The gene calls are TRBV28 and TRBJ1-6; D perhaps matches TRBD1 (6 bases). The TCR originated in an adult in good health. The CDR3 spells CASSFNRVPPLHF. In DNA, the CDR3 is TGTGCCAGCAGTTTTAACAGGGTGCCACCCCTCCACTTT.